The clone carrying this T cell receptor (beta chain) turned up a few times. The antigen is undetermined. TCRdb reanalysed the RT-PCR reads using MiXCR and keeps one entry per CDR3 protein. The sample includes over 400,000 distinct CDR3 sequences, 13% seen only once; the top ten take about 12%. The data were taken from a study of response to subunit inactivated influenza vaccine. Regarding the study as a whole: Researchers suggested that each seasonal influenza vaccination recruits few new T cells.

CDR1 and CDR2 from the germline V gene are LGHNA and YSLEER. The CDR3 consists of 13 residues. V dropped 3 bases and J dropped 3; count of bases not matched to a gene: 2. The rearrangement joins TRBV4-3 to TRBJ2-7; 7 bases match TRBD2. This receptor was identified in a man aged 50 to 59 who received an inactivated influenza vaccine. The material sequenced was PBMCs from blood, taken about 40 days after vaccination. DNA for the CDR3: TGCGCCAGCAGCCAGCAGCGGGGCTACGAGCAGTACTTC. Amino acids: CASSQQRGYEQYF.